This T cell receptor (beta chain) appears in the sequencing data of a study of blood T cell repertoires in COVID-19. Study summary: Whether acute or convalescent, the COVID-19 samples came from the United States, Italy and Spain. Sources were T cells, B-cell-depleted T cells, or PBMCs; the material itself was cDNA or gDNA.

With V trimmed by 4 bases and J by 2 bases, 8 bases remained unmatched. Germline assignment: CDR1 KGHSH and CDR2 LQKENI. The CDR3 has 15 amino acids. Authors' processing steps: Reference gene primer amplification yielded estimated nucleated cell counts. Only in-frame clones appear in the TCRdb table, and some are missing; sequencing was by immunoSEQ multiplex PCR. That table furnishes V, J and clone size, whereas the DNA furnished D and trimming. The sample contains tens of thousands of clones, roughly 80% of which appear only once. The chain combines TRBV18 with TRBJ2-7; TRBD1 matches at 7 bases. Sample: peripheral blood. The receptor's source is a human donor in a cohort sampled during active COVID-19. CDR3 in amino acids: CASSLGGQATYEQYF. CDR3 in DNA: TGTGCCAGCTCACTCGGAGGACAGGCCACCTACGAGCAGTACTTC.